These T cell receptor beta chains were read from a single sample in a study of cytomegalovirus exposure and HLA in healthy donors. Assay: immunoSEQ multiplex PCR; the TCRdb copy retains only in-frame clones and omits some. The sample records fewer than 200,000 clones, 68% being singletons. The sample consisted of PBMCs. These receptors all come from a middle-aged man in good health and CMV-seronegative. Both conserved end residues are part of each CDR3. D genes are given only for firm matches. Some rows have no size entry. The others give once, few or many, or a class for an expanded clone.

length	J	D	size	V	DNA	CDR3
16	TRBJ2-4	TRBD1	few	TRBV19	TGTGCCAGTAGTGATTTGACAGGGCAAGCCAAAAACATTCAGTACTTC	CASSDLTGQAKNIQYF
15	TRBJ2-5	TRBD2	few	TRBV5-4	TGTGCCAGCAGCTTGAGACTAGCGGGACAAGAGACCCAGTACTTC	CASSLRLAGQETQYF
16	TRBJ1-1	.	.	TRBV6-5	TGTGCCAGCAGTTACCTAAGGGGCAGTTCAAACACTGAAGCTTTCTTT	CASSYLRGSSNTEAFF
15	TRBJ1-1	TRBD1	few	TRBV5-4	TGTGCCAGCAGCTCGCCCGGGACAGGGAGCGCTGAAGCTTTCTTT	CASSSPGTGSAEAFF
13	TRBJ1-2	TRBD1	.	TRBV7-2	TGTGCCAGCAGTTCGACAGGGGCAGGTGGCTACACCTTC	CASSSTGAGGYTF
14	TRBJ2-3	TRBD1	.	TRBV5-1	TGCGCCAGCAGCCCTGGGACAGGGAGGGATACGCAGTATTTT	CASSPGTGRDTQYF
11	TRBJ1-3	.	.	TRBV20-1	TGCAGTGCTAGAGATATTTACACCATATATTTT	CSARDIYTIYF
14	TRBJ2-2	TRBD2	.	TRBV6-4	TGTGCCAGCTGTGGACTAGCGAACACCGGGGAGCTGTTTTTT	CASCGLANTGELFF
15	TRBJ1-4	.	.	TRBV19	TGTGCCAGTAGTATAGGCGGACTGACTAATGAAAAACTGTTTTTT	CASSIGGLTNEKLFF
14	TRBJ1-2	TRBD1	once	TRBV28	TGTGCCAGCAGGAAACAGGGGGTGAACTATGGCTACACCTTC	CASRKQGVNYGYTF
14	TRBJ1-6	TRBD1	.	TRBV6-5	TGTGCCAGCAGGGGACAGACCTATAATTCACCCCTCCACTTT	CASRGQTYNSPLHF
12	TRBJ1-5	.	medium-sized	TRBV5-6	TGTGCCAGCAGCTTGCGTCAGCAGCCCCAGCATTTT	CASSLRQQPQHF
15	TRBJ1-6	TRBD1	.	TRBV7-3	TGTGCCAGCAGCTGGGGACAGGGCTATAATTCACCCCTCCACTTT	CASSWGQGYNSPLHF
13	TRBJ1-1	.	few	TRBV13	TGTGCCAGCAGCTTATTGAGGGGGACTGAAGCTTTCTTT	CASSLLRGTEAFF
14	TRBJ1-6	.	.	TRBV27	TGCGCCAGCAGTTTATATGCAGCCGGGTCACCCCTCCACTTT	CASSLYAAGSPLHF
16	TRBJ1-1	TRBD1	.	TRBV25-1	TGTGCCAGCAGTGAACTCCAGGGGGCGCGGGGCACTGAAGCTTTCTTT	CASSELQGARGTEAFF
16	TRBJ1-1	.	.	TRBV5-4	TGTGCCAGCAGCTTGGGGGCAGGAACGATGAACACTGAAGCTTTCTTT	CASSLGAGTMNTEAFF
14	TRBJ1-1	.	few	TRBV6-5	TGTGCCAGCAGTGGCAGGGTGAGGAACACTGAAGCTTTCTTT	CASSGRVRNTEAFF
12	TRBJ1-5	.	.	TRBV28	TGTGCCAGCGGGGTGGGGAGTCAGCCCCAGCATTTT	CASGVGSQPQHF
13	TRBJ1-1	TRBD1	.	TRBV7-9	TGTGCCAGCAGCTTACCAGGGGGCCCGGAAGCTTTCTTT	CASSLPGGPEAFF
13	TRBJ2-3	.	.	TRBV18	TGTGCCAGCTCACCCAATCGCGGGGATACGCAGTATTTT	CASSPNRGDTQYF
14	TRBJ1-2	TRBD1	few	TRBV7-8	TGTGCCAGCAGCCAAGGCCAGGGGGGCGCGGGCTACACCTTC	CASSQGQGGAGYTF
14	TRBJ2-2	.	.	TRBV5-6	TGTGCCAGCAGCTTGGCCGGCGCAGGGGGGGAGCTGTTTTTT	CASSLAGAGGELFF
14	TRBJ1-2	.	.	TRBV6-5	TGTGCCAGCAGTGAACAGGGAATTCGAGATGGCTACACCTTC	CASSEQGIRDGYTF
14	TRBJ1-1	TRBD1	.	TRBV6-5	TGTGCCAGCAAATACGACAGGGGCGGCACTGAAGCTTTCTTT	CASKYDRGGTEAFF
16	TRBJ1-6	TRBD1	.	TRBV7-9	TGTGCCAGCAGCTTCCTACAGGGGATTAATAATTCACCCCTCCACTTT	CASSFLQGINNSPLHF
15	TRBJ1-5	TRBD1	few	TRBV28	TGTGCCAGCAGTACCCGGGACAGGGTCACCAAGCCCCAGCATTTT	CASSTRDRVTKPQHF
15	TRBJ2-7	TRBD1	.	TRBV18	TGTGCCAGCTCTCCGGGACAGTCTGGAACCTACGAGCAGTACTTC	CASSPGQSGTYEQYF
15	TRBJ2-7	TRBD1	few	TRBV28	TGTGCCAGCAGTCTAGGGACAGGGAAGACCTACGAGCAGTACTTC	CASSLGTGKTYEQYF
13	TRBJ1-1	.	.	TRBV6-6	TGTGCCAGCAGTAACCAGGGGTTCACTGAAGCTTTCTTT	CASSNQGFTEAFF
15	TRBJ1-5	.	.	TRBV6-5	TGTGCCAGCAACCCGCGGACGGGAGGCAATCAGCCCCAGCATTTT	CASNPRTGGNQPQHF
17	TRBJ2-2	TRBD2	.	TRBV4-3	TGCGCCAGCAGCCAAGACCAAGCGGGGGGGCCCATCGGGGAGCTGTTTTTT	CASSQDQAGGPIGELFF
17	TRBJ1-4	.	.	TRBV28	TGTGCCAGCAGTTTACCCTTCCGGGGAGCAACTAATGAAAAACTGTTTTTT	CASSLPFRGATNEKLFF
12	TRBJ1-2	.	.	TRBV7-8	TGTGCCAGCAGCCCGGGACTCTATGGCTACACCTTC	CASSPGLYGYTF
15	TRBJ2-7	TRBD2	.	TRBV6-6	TGTGCCAGCAGTTTCTTGACTAGCGGGGGACACGAGCAGTACTTC	CASSFLTSGGHEQYF
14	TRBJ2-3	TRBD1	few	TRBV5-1	TGCGCCAGTAGCCGGGACAGGGTCGCAGATACGCAGTATTTT	CASSRDRVADTQYF
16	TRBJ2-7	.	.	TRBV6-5	TGTGCCAGCAGTTCCCTCGACGGAGGGAGTTCCTACGAGCAGTACTTC	CASSSLDGGSSYEQYF